This TCR beta chain comes out of a study of cytomegalovirus exposure and HLA in healthy donors. Regarding the study as a whole: In a later analysis, a missense DCLRE1C variant was linked to TCR beta V- and J-gene trimming.

About this clone itself: What it recognizes is unknown.

The V and J ends lost 5 bases and 7 bases respectively, with 9 bases between them. The CDR3 is 12 amino acids. CDR1 SEHNR and CDR2 FQNEAQ come from the germline V gene (reference sequence). PCR employed 60 Vbeta and 13 Jbeta primers. Profiling relied on immunoSEQ multiplex PCR, and the TCRdb table lists in-frame clones only, not all of them. The sample includes approximately 160,000 clones, roughly 74% seen only once; the top ten take over 4.5%. This TCR was recovered from a male donor in good health and CMV-seronegative. The material sequenced was PBMCs. The genes are TRBV7-9 and TRBJ2-1, with D possibly being TRBD1 (6 bases). CDR3 nucleotide sequence: TGTGCCAGCAGCCCAGGGACAAATGAGCAGTTCTTC. This translates into CASSPGTNEQFF.